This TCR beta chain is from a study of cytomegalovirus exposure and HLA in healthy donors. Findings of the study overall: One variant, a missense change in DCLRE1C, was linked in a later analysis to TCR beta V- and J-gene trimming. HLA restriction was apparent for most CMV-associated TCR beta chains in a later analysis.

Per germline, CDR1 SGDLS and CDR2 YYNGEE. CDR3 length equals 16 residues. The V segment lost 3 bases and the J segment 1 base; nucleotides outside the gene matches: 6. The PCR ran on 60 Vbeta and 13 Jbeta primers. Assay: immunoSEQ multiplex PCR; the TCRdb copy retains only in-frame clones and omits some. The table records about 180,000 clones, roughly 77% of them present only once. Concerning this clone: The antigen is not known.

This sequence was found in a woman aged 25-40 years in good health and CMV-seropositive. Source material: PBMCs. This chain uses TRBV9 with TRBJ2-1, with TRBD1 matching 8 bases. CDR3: CASSAGQGYSYNEQFF. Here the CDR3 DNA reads TGTGCCAGCAGCGCAGGACAGGGTTATTCCTACAATGAGCAGTTCTTC.